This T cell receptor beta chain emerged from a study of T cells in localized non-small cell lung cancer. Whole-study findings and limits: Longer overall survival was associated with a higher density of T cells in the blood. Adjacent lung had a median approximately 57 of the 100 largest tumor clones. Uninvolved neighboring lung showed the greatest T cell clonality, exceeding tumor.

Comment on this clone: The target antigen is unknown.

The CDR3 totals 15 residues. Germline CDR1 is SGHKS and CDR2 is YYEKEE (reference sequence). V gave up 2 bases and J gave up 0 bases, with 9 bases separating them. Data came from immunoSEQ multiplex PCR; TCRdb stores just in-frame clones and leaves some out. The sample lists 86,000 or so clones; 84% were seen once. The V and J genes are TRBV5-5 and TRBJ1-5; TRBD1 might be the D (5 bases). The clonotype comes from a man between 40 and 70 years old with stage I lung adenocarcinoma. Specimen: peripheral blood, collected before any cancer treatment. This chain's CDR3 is CASSLSGNSNQPQHF. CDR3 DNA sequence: TGTGCCAGCAGCTTATCAGGGAATAGCAATCAGCCCCAGCATTTT.